The 17 T cell receptor beta chains listed next were all sequenced from one sample in a study of identical twins. TCRdb used MiXCR to reprocess the 5' RACE reads, holding one entry per CDR3 protein. The repertoire has 310,000 or so distinct CDR3 sequences, roughly 8.6% of them found once; the top ten carry around 2.1%. These data also featured in a second study, about yellow fever vaccine responses in identical twins.

The specimen sequenced was memory (CD45RO+) T cells sorted from blood. All receptors come from a woman younger than 35 in good health.

This clonotype occurred a few times. The rearrangement links TRBV2 to TRBJ2-1, with D unclear. The CDR3 sequence is 12 residues long. CDR1 and CDR2 from the germline V gene are SNHLY and FYNNEI. V lost 7 bases and J lost 8, with 12 bases in between. CDR3 DNA: TGTGCCAGCAAAGAGCAGTCCCATGAGCAGTTCTTC. Protein product: CASKEQSHEQFF.

The chain carries TRBV10-3 and TRBJ1-2; weak D call: TRBD1 (5 bases). The CDR3 consists of 14 residues. Trimming cost V 2 bases and J 5 bases, with 12 bases left between them. Germline V lookup: CDR1 ENHRY, CDR2 SYGVKD. CDR3 residues: CAISEPGTGYGYTF. CDR3 nucleotide sequence: TGTGCCATCAGTGAGCCAGGGACGGGATATGGCTACACCTTC.

This clonotype was observed many times. V and J are TRBV27 and TRBJ1-5, with 7 bases aligning to TRBD1. The germline V gene encodes CDR1 MNHEY and CDR2 SMNVEV (reference sequence). The trim removed 2 bases at V and 5 bases at J, leaving 3 bases unmatched. CDR3 length equals 14 residues. The CDR3 protein is CASSLRDSYQPQHF. In DNA, the CDR3 is TGTGCCAGCAGTTTAAGGGACAGCTATCAGCCCCAGCATTTT.

The J gene is TRBJ2-4, the V gene TRBV6-1, with 10 nucleotides matching TRBD1. Germline V gives CDR1 MNHNS, CDR2 SASEGT. V gave up 6 bases and J gave up 0 bases; unmatched junction bases: 5. The CDR3 runs to 16 residues. This CDR3 reads CASRGQGLVAKNIQYF. In DNA form, the CDR3 reads TGTGCCAGCAGGGGACAGGGGCTAGTAGCCAAAAACATTCAGTACTTC.

In this sample, this clonotype turned up many times. The V call is TRBV10-3, the J call TRBJ2-1; a possible D gene is TRBD1 (5 bases). The CDR3 has 14 residues. From germline, CDR1 is ENHRY and CDR2 SYGVKD. V was pared by 5 bases and J by 8 bases, with 16 bases between. CDR3 amino acids: CAISSGPQGDEQFF. CDR3 DNA sequence: TGTGCCATCAGTTCCGGGCCTCAGGGCGATGAGCAGTTCTTC.

This clonotype was seen a handful of times. The J gene is TRBJ2-2, the V gene TRBV10-3, with D perhaps assigned TRBD1 or TRBD2 (5 bases each). V dropped 3 bases and J dropped 5 bases, with 16 bases sitting between them. The CDR3 covers 16 residues. Germline-derived CDR1 and CDR2 are ENHRY and SYGVKD. The CDR3 sequence is CAISDRESKLTGELFF. For the CDR3, the DNA is TGTGCCATCAGTGACAGGGAGTCGAAGTTGACCGGGGAGCTGTTTTTT.

As DNA, the CDR3 is TGTGCCATCAGGAGTCTTAGTAGCGGGGGACCATCCTCCTACAATGAGCAGTTCTTC. It translates to CAIRSLSSGGPSSYNEQFF. The chain employs TRBV10-3 and TRBJ2-1; the match to TRBD2 covers 9 bases. Germline CDR1 ENHRY, CDR2 SYGVKD. V lost 6 bases and J lost 0; bases outside the gene matches: 15. This CDR3 spans 19 amino acids.

This chain links TRBV6-1 with TRBJ2-2; either TRBD1 or TRBD2 may supply D (6 bases each). The CDR3 covers 16 residues. The germline V and J ends were trimmed by 7 bases and 0 bases, with 15 bases remaining between them. Germline-derived CDR1 and CDR2 are MNHNS and SASEGT. The CDR3 region has the DNA TGTGCCAGCAAACCCCGAGGGGGGTCGAACACCGGGGAGCTGTTTTTT. This gives the protein CASKPRGGSNTGELFF.

The chain combines TRBV19 with TRBJ2-3, with D unclear. V lost 10 bases to trimming and J lost 5 bases, with 10 bases between them. Germline V gene sequence: CDR1 LNHDA, CDR2 SQIVND (reference sequence). CDR3 length equals 11 residues. This CDR3 is CATIHGDTQYF. CDR3 sequence (DNA): TGTGCCACCATACACGGAGATACGCAGTATTTT.

The chain couples TRBV7-7 to TRBJ2-2, with D maybe TRBD1 (6 bases). The germline gives CDR1 SSHAT, CDR2 FNYEAQ (reference sequence). Trimming stripped 5 bases from V and 7 bases from J, with 14 bases between. The CDR3 has 14 residues. The CDR3 region is CASSPTGKGGELFF. CDR3 DNA: TGTGCCAGCAGCCCCACAGGGAAGGGCGGGGAGCTGTTTTTT.

The chain combines TRBV5-1 with TRBJ1-1; D remains ambiguous. Per the germline V gene, CDR1 is SGHRS and CDR2 is YFSETQ. The CDR3 spans 15 residues. The V gene lost 0 bases and the J gene lost 1 base, with 10 bases spanning the gap. The CDR3 region has the DNA TGCGCCAGCAGCTTGGCTACGGCGGCGAACACTGAAGCTTTCTTT. Translation gives CASSLATAANTEAFF. Supplemented by reference TRBV5-1 and TRBJ1-1, the full variable domain reads KAGVTQTPRYLIKTRGQQVTLSCSPISGHRSVSWYQQTPGQGLQFLFEYFSETQRNKGNFPGRFSGRQFSNSRSEMNVSTLELGDSALYLCASSLATAANTEAFFGQGTRLTVV.

This clonotype has at least ten counts. J is TRBJ2-3 and V is TRBV12-3 or TRBV12-4, with TRBD2 identical over 8 bases. Unmatched junction bases numbered 7, after V lost 5 bases and J lost 0 bases. The CDR3 consists of 16 residues. The CDR3 reads CASSPRRLASTDTQYF. CDR3 coding DNA: TGTGCCAGCAGTCCTAGAAGACTAGCGAGCACAGATACGCAGTATTTT.

The chain has TRBV20-1 and TRBJ2-5, with 9 bases lining up with TRBD1. Germline V gives CDR1 DFQATT, CDR2 SNEGSKA (reference sequence). J gave up 3 bases and V 3 bases, and 11 bases lay outside the gene matches. The CDR3 covers 16 residues. This chain's CDR3 is CSASSDRGLGEETQYF. CDR3 in DNA: TGCAGTGCTAGTTCCGACAGGGGGTTAGGGGAAGAGACCCAGTACTTC.

This clonotype was recorded at least ten times. The chain employs TRBV28 and TRBJ2-2; no definite D call. Germline V gives CDR1 MDHEN, CDR2 SYDVKM. This CDR3 has 16 residues. V was trimmed by 5 bases and J by 5 bases, leaving 18 bases between them. Here the CDR3 reads CASSPPRALGTGELFF. In DNA, the CDR3 is TGTGCCAGCAGTCCCCCCCGGGCCCTAGGAACCGGGGAGCTGTTTTTT.

This clonotype came up once. A much larger clone differs by one base, so this may be a read error. V gene TRBV18 combines with J gene TRBJ2-2; D perhaps matches TRBD2 (5 bases). From germline, CDR1 is KGHSH and CDR2 LQKENI. The CDR3 contains 15 residues. The CDR3 bases are TGTGCCAGCTCACCGTCCCAGCCGAACACCGGGGTGCTGTTTTTT. It codes for CASSPSQPNTGVLFF.

This chain joins TRBV7-7 and TRBJ2-1, with 8 bases that match TRBD1. V was pared by 0 bases and J by 9 bases, with 1 base of the junction left unmatched. In germline, CDR1 is SSHAT, CDR2 FNYEAQ (reference sequence). The CDR3 has 13 amino acids. The CDR3 coding sequence is TGTGCCAGCAGCTTAGCGGACAGGGCTGAGCAGTTCTTC. Translated, it gives CASSLADRAEQFF.

Concerning this clonotype: One base away lies a much larger clone, so this may be a sequencing read error. The V and J genes are TRBV20-1 and TRBJ2-6, with 7 bases that match TRBD1. The length of the CDR3 is 17 residues. The germline V gene encodes CDR1 DFQATT and CDR2 SNEGSKA (reference sequence). The CDR3 protein is CCARVGQTLSGANVLTF. The CDR3 DNA reads as TGCTGTGCTAGAGTGGGACAGACCCTCTCTGGGGCCAACGTCCTGACTTTC.